This TCR beta chain was captured by sequencing in a study of a mutant IDH1 vaccine in newly diagnosed glioma. Details on this clone: The antigen is not known.

The time point: week 11, during vaccination. Every vaccination contained 300 ug of the mutant IDH1 20-mer peptide and was paired with topical imiquimod. Produced via immunoSEQ multiplex PCR; TCRdb's table is partial and in-frame only. Here the sample spans about 120,000 clones, around 90% being singletons. V trimming: 4 bases; J trimming: 1 base; junction bases outside the gene matches: 8. The CDR3 runs 16 residues. The germline V gene has CDR1 SGHTS and CDR2 YDEGEE. The receptor's source is a woman aged 50 to 60 with glioma. Sequencing was performed on PBMCs, taken from a glioma patient whose treatment included an IDH1 peptide vaccine. This chain joins TRBV5-8 and TRBJ2-3; 8 nucleotides align to TRBD2. CDR3 nucleotide sequence: TGTGCCAGCAGCCACCGGACTAGCCCCGGCACAGATACGCAGTATTTT. Its protein product is CASSHRTSPGTDTQYF.